This T cell receptor (beta chain) was profiled in a study of T cells in Graves' hyperthyroidism and ophthalmopathy. It was RNA transcripts that yielded the amplified TCR beta CDR3 regions. Primed by the HTBI set, a first-round RT-PCR was run on the TCR CDR3. TCRdb used MiXCR to reprocess the multiplex PCR reads, holding one entry per CDR3 protein. The table lists 690,000 or so distinct CDR3 sequences, under 20% of them singletons. With respect to this clonotype: Given a much more abundant clone one base away, this may be a read error.

Germline CDR1 is MNHEY and CDR2 is SMNVEV (reference sequence). There are 15 residues in the CDR3. The chain couples TRBV27 to TRBJ1-2, with 8 bases lining up with TRBD1. The sample comprised blood. This receptor was taken from a woman aged 45-65 years with Graves' hyperthyroidism that later progressed to Graves' ophthalmopathy. The CDR3 region has the DNA TGTGCCAGCAGTTTTACAGGGGGAATGCACTATGACTACACCTTC. Its protein product is CASSFTGGMHYDYTF.